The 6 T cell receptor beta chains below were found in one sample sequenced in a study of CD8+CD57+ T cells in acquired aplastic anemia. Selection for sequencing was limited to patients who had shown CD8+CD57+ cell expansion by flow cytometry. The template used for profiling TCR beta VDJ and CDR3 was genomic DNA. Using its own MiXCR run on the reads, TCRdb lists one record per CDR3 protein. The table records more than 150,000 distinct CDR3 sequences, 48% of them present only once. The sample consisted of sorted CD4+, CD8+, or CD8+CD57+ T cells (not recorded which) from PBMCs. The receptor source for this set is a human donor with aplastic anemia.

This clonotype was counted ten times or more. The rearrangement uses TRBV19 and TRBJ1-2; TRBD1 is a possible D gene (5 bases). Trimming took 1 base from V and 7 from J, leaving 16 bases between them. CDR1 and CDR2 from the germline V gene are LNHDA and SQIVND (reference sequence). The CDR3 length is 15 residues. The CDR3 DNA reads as TGTGCCAGTAGTATAGTAGCCCGGCAGGGTGGTGGCTACACCTTC. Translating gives CASSIVARQGGGYTF. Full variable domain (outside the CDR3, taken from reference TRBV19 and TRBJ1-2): DGGITQSPKYLFRKEGQNVTLSCEQNLNHDAMYWYRQDPGQGLRLIYYSQIVNDFQKGDIAEGYSVSREKKESFPLTVTSAQKNPTAFYLCASSIVARQGGGYTFGSGTRLTVV.

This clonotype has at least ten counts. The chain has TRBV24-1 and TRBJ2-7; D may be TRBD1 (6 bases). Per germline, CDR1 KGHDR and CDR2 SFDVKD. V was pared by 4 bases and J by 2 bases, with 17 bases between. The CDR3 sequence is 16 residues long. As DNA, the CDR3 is TGTGCCACCAGTGACCCCCGACAGGAAGGTACCTACGAGCAGTACTTC. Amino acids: CATSDPRQEGTYEQYF.

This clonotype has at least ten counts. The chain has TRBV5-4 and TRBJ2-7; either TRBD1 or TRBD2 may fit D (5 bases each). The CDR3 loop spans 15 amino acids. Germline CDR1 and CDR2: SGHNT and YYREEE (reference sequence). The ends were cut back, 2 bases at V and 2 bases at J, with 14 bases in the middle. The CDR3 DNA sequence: TGTGCCAGCAGCTTCGGGGCGGGTCGAACCTACGAGCAGTACTTC. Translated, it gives CASSFGAGRTYEQYF.

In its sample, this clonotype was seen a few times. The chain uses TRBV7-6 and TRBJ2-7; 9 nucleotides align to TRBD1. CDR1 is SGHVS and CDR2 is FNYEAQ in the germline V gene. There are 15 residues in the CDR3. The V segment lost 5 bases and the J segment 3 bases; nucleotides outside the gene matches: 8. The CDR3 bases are TGTGCCAGCAGCGTAATGGAGGGACAGGGCTACGAGCAGTACTTC. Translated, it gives CASSVMEGQGYEQYF.

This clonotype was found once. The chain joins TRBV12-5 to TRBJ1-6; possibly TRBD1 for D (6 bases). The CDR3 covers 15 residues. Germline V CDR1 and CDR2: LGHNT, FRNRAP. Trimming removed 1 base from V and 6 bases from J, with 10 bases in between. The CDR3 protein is CASGLGTDGNSPLHF. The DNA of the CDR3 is TGTGCTAGTGGTTTGGGGACAGATGGTAATTCACCCCTCCACTTT.

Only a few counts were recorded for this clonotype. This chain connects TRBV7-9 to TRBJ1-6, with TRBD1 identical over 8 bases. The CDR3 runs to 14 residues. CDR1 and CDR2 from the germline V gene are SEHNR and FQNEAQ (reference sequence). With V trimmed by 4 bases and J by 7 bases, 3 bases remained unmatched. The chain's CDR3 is CASSSGQANSPLHF. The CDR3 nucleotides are TGTGCCAGCAGCTCGGGACAGGCCAATTCACCCCTCCACTTT.